This T cell receptor beta chain comes out of a study of spatial heterogeneity in lung cancer. About the study: Available follow-up PBMC samples were sequenced, at a median of approximately 2 years post-resection. Whole-study findings and limits: Among blood samples, ubiquitous expanded tumor TCRs appeared more at resection than at follow-up.

TCRdb processed the 5' RACE reads anew with MiXCR; each CDR3 protein has one entry. This table holds 42,000 or so distinct CDR3 sequences, over 9.5% found once. Time point specified: blood at routine non-recurrence follow-up after resection. Extraction of whole RNA from tumor, nontumor lung or frozen PBMC preceded unsorted sequencing. A word on this clonotype: What it recognizes is unknown.

Trimming stripped 5 bases from V and 0 bases from J, with 8 bases between. Germline CDR1 MNHEY, CDR2 SMNVEV (reference sequence). CDR3 length: 13 residues. This chain connects TRBV27 to TRBJ2-7, with D perhaps TRBD2 (5 bases). The sequence came from a female donor with early-stage non-small cell lung cancer. Material: PBMCs, obtained at follow-up. The CDR3 loop reads CASSQRASYEQYF. CDR3 sequence (DNA): TGTGCCAGCAGTCAGAGGGCCTCCTACGAGCAGTACTTC.